This T cell receptor beta chain was identified during a study of T-cell reconstitution after alpha-beta-depleted transplantation in children. The J segment lost 4 bases and the V segment lost 5 bases, leaving 6 bases of the junction unmatched. Germline CDR1 and CDR2: SEHNR and FQNEAQ (reference sequence). The CDR3 extends over 14 amino acids. Unique molecular identifiers tagged the TCRbeta library. One entry per CDR3 protein, called by TCRdb with MiXCR from the PCR reads. The sample consists of over 550,000 distinct CDR3 sequences, approximately 10% of them appearing once. The V and J genes are TRBV7-9 and TRBJ2-3, with 7 nucleotides matching TRBD2. The TCR originated in a human donor who donated a stem cell graft to a child with acute myeloid leukemia. Sequenced here: PBMCs from the stem cell graft donor, sampled from the stem cell graft. Here the CDR3 reads CASSGTSESDTQYF. CDR3 bases: TGTGCCAGCAGCGGTACTAGCGAATCAGATACGCAGTATTTT. Looking up the rest from reference TRBV7-9 and TRBJ2-3 gives the full variable domain: DTGVSQNPRHKITKRGQNVTFRCDPISEHNRLYWYRQTLGQGPEFLTYFQNEAQLEKSRLLSDRFSAERPKGSFSTLEIQRTEQGDSAMYLCASSGTSESDTQYFGPGTRLTVL.